This T cell receptor (beta chain) appears in the sequencing data of a study of shared clonotypes between healthy human individuals. Findings and caveats of the study: Donor clonotype sharing was expected to depend on sequencing depth. The study's rarefaction showed incomplete sorted-subset sequencing despite large depth.

CD45RO-negative CD8 cells positively selected for CCR7 made up the naive population, which excluded terminally differentiated effector memory CD45RA+ cells. Sequencing was at deep level. Here immunoSEQ multiplex PCR was the method, and the copy in TCRdb shows in-frame clones only, minus some. The sample shows about 2 million clones, approximately 94% of them seen only once. CDR1 is MNHNS, CDR2 SASEGT, per germline. There are 17 residues in the CDR3. Unmatched junction bases numbered 11, after V lost 1 base and J lost 5 bases. On this clone itself: Its antigen is unknown.

The receptor was derived from a man younger than 35 in good health. The rearrangement joins TRBV6-1 to TRBJ2-7; 10 positions match TRBD1. Sequenced input: naive CD8+ T cells sorted from blood. The CDR3 DNA reads as TGTGCCAGCAGTGAAGAGGTTCCTGGGGACAGGGGACACGAGCAGTACTTC. Its protein is CASSEEVPGDRGHEQYF.